This T cell receptor (beta chain) came from a study of follicular helper T cells after annual influenza vaccination. The overall study: Across the 2013-2014, 2014-2015 and 2015-2016 vaccination seasons, some subjects were resampled.

Sequencing used immunoSEQ multiplex PCR; TCRdb keeps in-frame clones, though not all of them. The sample has approximately 30,000 clones, roughly 80% seen once. Overall study results and limits: ICOS+CD38+ cTfh clonality tracked population frequency, and its change tracked circulating plasmablast change.

This clone was detected a few times. Its target is not known. Time point in this sample: 2014-2015 season, pre-vaccination. Cells are cTfh (non-naive CD4+CXCR5+PD-1+), split by ICOS and CD38 into double-positive or double-negative. The TCR originated in an adult who received the influenza vaccine. The sample was CXCR5+ CD38- circulating T follicular helper cells from blood, taken on the day of influenza vaccination. Subset indicated: circulating Tfh, non-naive CD4+CXCR5+PD-1+ (ICOS+CD38+ or ICOS-CD38-).

CDR3 nucleotides: TGCGCCAGCAGCGTGGGGACAGGGGGCTTAACAGATACGCAGTATTTT. This gives the protein CASSVGTGGLTDTQYF. This chain joins TRBV5-1 and TRBJ2-3; the match to TRBD1 covers 12 bases. V gave up 4 bases and J gave up 3 bases; unmatched junction bases: 6. CDR3 length: 16 amino acids. The germline V gene encodes CDR1 SGHRS and CDR2 YFSETQ.